The rows below give T cell receptor beta chains drawn from one sample of a study of shared clonotypes between healthy human individuals. Method: immunoSEQ multiplex PCR; TCRdb's copy keeps in-frame clones and lacks some. The top ten hold about 0.35% of the sample, which has fewer than 1.6 million clones, approximately 98.5% seen once. Sequencing input: naive CD4+ T cells sorted from blood. These receptors all stem from a man aged 30 to 45 in good health. Both conserved end residues are part of each CDR3. Fields, in order: V gene, J gene, clone size, D gene, CDR3 protein, CDR3 DNA. The D gene is left open where the match is weak. Only part of the rows carry a size: once, few, many, or a class if the clone is expanded.

V: TRBV14; J: TRBJ1-2; size: .; D: TRBD1; CDR3: CASSHDRGYGYTF; DNA: TGTGCCAGCAGCCACGACAGGGGCTATGGCTACACCTTC
V: TRBV25-1; J: TRBJ2-1; size: .; D: .; CDR3: CASSRVLGLLYNEQFF; DNA: TGTGCCAGCAGTCGTGTACTGGGTTTGCTCTACAATGAGCAGTTCTTC
V: TRBV7-3; J: TRBJ1-2; size: once; D: .; CDR3: CASSPSDTASGGYTF; DNA: TGTGCCAGCAGCCCCTCCGACACCGCCAGCGGGGGCTACACCTTC
V: TRBV2; J: TRBJ2-7; size: .; D: TRBD2; CDR3: CASRTGLAGLPNYEQYF; DNA: TGTGCCAGCAGGACCGGACTAGCGGGACTACCGAACTACGAGCAGTACTTC
V: TRBV5-1; J: TRBJ2-1; size: .; D: TRBD2; CDR3: CASSWGLAGDYNEQFF; DNA: TGCGCCAGCAGCTGGGGACTAGCGGGGGACTACAATGAGCAGTTCTTC
V: TRBV6-1; J: TRBJ1-3; size: .; D: .; CDR3: CASRPGTGNTIYF; DNA: TGTGCCAGCCGTCCCGGGACAGGAAACACCATATATTTT
V: TRBV5-1; J: TRBJ2-7; size: .; D: TRBD1; CDR3: CASSATPGQGYEQYF; DNA: TGCGCCAGCAGCGCTACCCCCGGACAGGGTTACGAGCAGTACTTC
V: TRBV29-1; J: TRBJ2-3; size: once; D: .; CDR3: CSRAEETDTQYF; DNA: TGCAGCAGAGCCGAGGAGACAGATACGCAGTATTTT
V: TRBV5-1; J: TRBJ1-4; size: .; D: TRBD1; CDR3: CASSLRTGPTSEWSSPNEKLFF; DNA: TGCGCCAGCAGCTTGAGGACAGGGCCAACCTCCGAGTGGTCATCCCCCAATGAAAAACTGTTTTTT
V: TRBV19; J: TRBJ2-1; size: .; D: .; CDR3: CASSMMRAYNEQFF; DNA: TGTGCCAGTAGTATGATGCGGGCCTACAATGAGCAGTTCTTC
V: TRBV29-1; J: TRBJ2-1; size: .; D: TRBD1; CDR3: CSGLGTGKKYNEQFF; DNA: TGCAGCGGCCTTGGGACAGGGAAAAAATACAATGAGCAGTTCTTC
V: TRBV6-5; J: TRBJ2-7; size: .; D: TRBD2; CDR3: CASRGTSGSSYEQYF; DNA: TGTGCCAGCAGAGGTACTAGCGGGAGTTCCTACGAGCAGTACTTC
V: TRBV5-1; J: TRBJ2-1; size: .; D: TRBD1; CDR3: CASSNGQGGGEQFF; DNA: TGCGCCAGCAGCAATGGACAGGGCGGTGGGGAGCAGTTCTTC
V: TRBV5-6; J: TRBJ2-3; size: .; D: TRBD2; CDR3: CASSFLAGGPLTDTQYF; DNA: TGTGCCAGCAGCTTTCTAGCGGGAGGGCCGCTCACAGATACGCAGTATTTT
V: TRBV20-1; J: TRBJ2-1; size: .; D: .; CDR3: CSAGQGPRQFF; DNA: TGCAGTGCGGGACAAGGGCCCAGGCAGTTCTTC
V: TRBV7-3; J: TRBJ2-2; size: .; D: TRBD2; CDR3: CASSPTPSGNTGELFF; DNA: TGTGCCAGCAGCCCAACGCCTAGCGGAAACACCGGGGAGCTGTTTTTT
V: TRBV6-6; J: TRBJ2-7; size: once; D: .; CDR3: CASSQGQNGKYF; DNA: TGTGCCAGCAGTCAGGGACAAAATGGGAAGTACTTC
V: TRBV10-3; J: TRBJ2-7; size: .; D: .; CDR3: CAISESTRSSYEQYF; DNA: TGTGCCATCAGTGAGTCTACACGGAGCTCCTACGAGCAGTACTTC
V: TRBV16; J: TRBJ1-1; size: .; D: .; CDR3: CASSHKSRDTEAFF; DNA: TGTGCCAGCAGCCACAAGAGCAGGGACACTGAAGCTTTCTTT
V: TRBV5-4; J: TRBJ2-1; size: .; D: .; CDR3: CASSIYRQYNEQFF; DNA: TGTGCCAGCAGCATCTACCGACAGTACAATGAGCAGTTCTTC
V: TRBV23-1; J: TRBJ2-7; size: once; D: TRBD2; CDR3: CASSQSAGLEISYEQYF; DNA: TGCGCCAGCAGTCAATCAGCGGGGCTCGAAATAAGCTACGAGCAGTACTTC
V: TRBV13; J: TRBJ2-1; size: .; D: .; CDR3: CASSRDKRSYNEQFF; DNA: TGTGCCAGCAGCCGGGACAAAAGATCCTACAATGAGCAGTTCTTC
V: TRBV27; J: TRBJ1-1; size: .; D: .; CDR3: CASRRQRNTEAFF; DNA: TGTGCCAGCAGGCGACAGAGGAACACTGAAGCTTTCTTT
V: TRBV30; J: TRBJ2-7; size: .; D: TRBD1; CDR3: CAWTTLGTGIPYEQYF; DNA: TGTGCCTGGACCACCCTTGGGACAGGCATACCCTACGAGCAGTACTTC
V: TRBV11-2; J: TRBJ1-2; size: .; D: TRBD1; CDR3: CASSLDHWDREGYTF; DNA: TGTGCCAGCAGCTTAGATCATTGGGACAGGGAGGGCTACACCTTC
V: TRBV5-4; J: TRBJ2-2; size: .; D: TRBD2; CDR3: CASSLATSGTGELFF; DNA: TGTGCCAGCAGCTTGGCTACTAGCGGGACCGGGGAGCTGTTTTTT
V: TRBV28; J: TRBJ1-4; size: .; D: TRBD1; CDR3: CASSSFIFTRQGGEKLFF; DNA: TGTGCCAGCAGTTCCTTTATATTCACAAGACAGGGGGGGGAAAAACTGTTTTTT
V: TRBV28; J: TRBJ1-3; size: .; D: .; CDR3: CASTSQGNTIYF; DNA: TGTGCCAGTACCTCCCAAGGAAACACCATATATTTT
V: TRBV7-2; J: TRBJ1-2; size: .; D: TRBD1; CDR3: CASSLAPPGGGGNYGYTF; DNA: TGTGCCAGCAGCTTAGCCCCTCCAGGGGGCGGCGGTAACTATGGCTACACCTTC
V: TRBV9; J: TRBJ1-2; size: .; D: .; CDR3: CASSVLPGPNYGYTF; DNA: TGTGCCAGCAGCGTATTGCCAGGTCCTAACTATGGCTACACCTTC
V: TRBV5-4; J: TRBJ1-1; size: .; D: .; CDR3: CASSLDDTEAFF; DNA: TGTGCCAGCAGCTTGGACGACACTGAAGCTTTCTTT
V: TRBV28; J: TRBJ1-2; size: .; D: .; CDR3: CASSPSVGSRYYGYTF; DNA: TGTGCCAGCAGTCCGTCAGTCGGTTCTCGGTACTATGGCTACACCTTC
V: TRBV19; J: TRBJ2-1; size: .; D: TRBD2; CDR3: CASSGVKGLAGTSEQFF; DNA: TGTGCCAGTAGCGGAGTTAAGGGACTAGCGGGAACCTCTGAGCAGTTCTTC
V: TRBV2; J: TRBJ1-5; size: .; D: .; CDR3: CASSQDGSNQPQHF; DNA: TGTGCCAGCAGTCAAGACGGTAGCAATCAGCCCCAGCATTTT
V: TRBV7-2; J: TRBJ2-3; size: once; D: .; CDR3: CASSSRAAVATDTQYF; DNA: TGTGCCAGCAGCTCCCGAGCGGCTGTAGCTACAGATACGCAGTATTTT
V: TRBV2; J: TRBJ2-7; size: .; D: .; CDR3: CASSERQVYEQYF; DNA: TGTGCCAGCAGTGAACGACAGGTCTACGAGCAGTACTTC
V: TRBV4-3; J: TRBJ2-7; size: .; D: .; CDR3: CASSQGMGSYEQYF; DNA: TGCGCCAGCAGCCAAGGAATGGGTTCCTACGAGCAGTACTTC
V: TRBV28; J: TRBJ2-5; size: .; D: TRBD2; CDR3: CASSLSGIWETQYF; DNA: TGTGCCAGCAGTTTGAGCGGGATTTGGGAGACCCAGTACTTC
V: TRBV4-3; J: TRBJ1-1; size: .; D: .; CDR3: CASSRWHQGNTEAFF; DNA: TGCGCCAGCAGCCGATGGCACCAGGGGAACACTGAAGCTTTCTTT
V: TRBV9; J: TRBJ2-3; size: .; D: .; CDR3: CASSVRNEPGTDTQYF; DNA: TGTGCCAGCAGCGTTAGGAACGAACCAGGCACAGATACGCAGTATTTT
V: TRBV18; J: TRBJ1-1; size: .; D: .; CDR3: CASSPRVGSEAFF; DNA: TGTGCCAGCTCACCCAGGGTGGGATCTGAAGCTTTCTTT
V: TRBV29-1; J: TRBJ2-5; size: .; D: .; CDR3: CSVVGTDQETQYF; DNA: TGCAGCGTTGTCGGAACAGACCAAGAGACCCAGTACTTC
V: TRBV28; J: TRBJ2-1; size: .; D: .; CDR3: CASSPLRGRGFF; DNA: TGTGCCAGCAGTCCCCTTAGGGGGCGGGGATTCTTC
V: TRBV19; J: TRBJ1-4; size: .; D: .; CDR3: CASTGQGMEKLFF; DNA: TGTGCCAGTACAGGTCAGGGGATGGAAAAACTGTTTTTT
V: TRBV10-3; J: TRBJ2-7; size: .; D: .; CDR3: CAISDLTKPPYEQYF; DNA: TGTGCCATCAGTGATCTGACTAAGCCCCCCTACGAGCAGTACTTC
V: TRBV15; J: TRBJ2-4; size: .; D: .; CDR3: CATSRDLRGQYF; DNA: TGTGCCACCAGCAGAGATCTCCGGGGTCAGTACTTC
V: TRBV2; J: TRBJ1-5; size: .; D: .; CDR3: CASSLTPDQPQHF; DNA: TGTGCCAGCAGTCTAACGCCTGATCAGCCCCAGCATTTT
V: TRBV5-4; J: TRBJ2-7; size: once; D: TRBD2; CDR3: CASSLVAGEGEQYF; DNA: TGTGCCAGCAGCTTGGTAGCGGGAGAGGGCGAGCAGTACTTC
V: TRBV5-1; J: TRBJ2-7; size: .; D: .; CDR3: CASSFRALGYEQYF; DNA: TGCGCCAGCAGCTTTCGAGCATTAGGATACGAGCAGTACTTC
V: TRBV7-9; J: TRBJ2-2; size: .; D: .; CDR3: CANPGELFF; DNA: TGTGCCAATCCCGGGGAGCTGTTTTTT
V: TRBV6-1; J: TRBJ1-5; size: .; D: TRBD1; CDR3: CASRLQGDQPQHF; DNA: TGTGCCAGCAGACTACAGGGGGACCAGCCCCAGCATTTT